The clone carrying this TCR beta chain was seen many times. Antigen specificity is unknown. The record originates from a study of T-cell memory formation after mild COVID-19. The germline V gene has CDR1 DFQATT and CDR2 SNEGSKA (reference sequence). Trimming took off 5 bases at V and 2 bases at J, with 5 bases between the two ends. The CDR3 is 11 residues long. Researchers used 5'RACE with constant-segment primers to make TCR alpha and TCR beta cDNA libraries that carry sample barcodes and UMIs. Each CDR3 protein gets one entry after TCRdb re-called the 5' RACE reads with MiXCR. The sample has roughly 51,000 distinct CDR3 sequences; around 7.2% are singletons. Study outcomes and limitations: Contracting CD4+ clones sat mainly in CM and EM; CD8+ in EMRA. Some responding clones appeared in pre-infection memory, suggesting cross-reactive memory joined.

The TCR comes from a man younger than 35 who had mild COVID-19 (a few samples of this study predate the infection). Cell type and time point are not known. This sequence joins TRBV20-1 and TRBJ2-3; no definite D call. The sequenced sample consisted of PBMCs or a T cell subset sorted from them (not recorded which). CDR3 protein: CSAGYTDTQYF. The CDR3 DNA reads TGCAGTGCTGGTTACACAGATACGCAGTATTTT.